In this sample, the clone carrying this TCR beta chain turned up once. Germline-derived CDR1 and CDR2 are GTSNPN and SVGIG (reference sequence). Trimming stripped 2 bases from V and 10 bases from J, with 12 bases between. CDR3 size: 13 residues. Methods used by the authors: The assay estimated nucleated cells by amplifying reference gene primers. The repertoire was sequenced with immunoSEQ multiplex PCR; TCRdb's copy has only in-frame clones and lacks some. For V, J and clone size, that table is used; D and trimming come from the DNA. The table lists about 280,000 clones, roughly nine tenths of them singletons. The data are from a study of blood T cell repertoires in COVID-19. About the study: Whether acute or convalescent, the COVID-19 samples came from the United States, Italy and Spain. From T cells, B-cell-depleted T cells, or PBMCs came the material, which was cDNA or gDNA.

The chain links TRBV30 to TRBJ1-6; D may be TRBD1 (5 bases). The receptor was isolated from a man in his fifties with acute or convalescent COVID-19. The sample comprised peripheral blood. The CDR3 spells CAWSMQGISPLHF. The CDR3 region has the DNA TGTGCCTGGAGTATGCAGGGAATATCACCCCTCCACTTT.